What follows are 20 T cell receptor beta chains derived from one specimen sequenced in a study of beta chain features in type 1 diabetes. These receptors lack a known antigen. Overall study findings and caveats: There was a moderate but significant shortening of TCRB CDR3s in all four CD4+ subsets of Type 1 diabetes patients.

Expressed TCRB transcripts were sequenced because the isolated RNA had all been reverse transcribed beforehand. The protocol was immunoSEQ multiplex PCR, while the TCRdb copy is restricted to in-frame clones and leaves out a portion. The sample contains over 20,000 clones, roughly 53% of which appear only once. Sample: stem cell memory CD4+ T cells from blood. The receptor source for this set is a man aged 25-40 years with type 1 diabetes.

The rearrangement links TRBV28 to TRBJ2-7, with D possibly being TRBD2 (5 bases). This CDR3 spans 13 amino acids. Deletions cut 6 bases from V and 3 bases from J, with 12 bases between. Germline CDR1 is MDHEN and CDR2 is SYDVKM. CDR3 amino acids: CASSRPRGYEQYF. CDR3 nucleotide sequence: TGTGCCAGCAGCCGCCCACGGGGCTACGAGCAGTACTTC.

The CDR3 reads CASSLAGPASGNTIYF. CDR3 DNA sequence: TGTGCCAGCAGCTTAGCGGGGCCGGCCTCTGGAAACACCATATATTTT. The chain recombines TRBV7-8 with TRBJ1-3, with TRBD1 as a possible D gene (5 bases). CDR3 size: 16 residues. V lost 0 bases and J lost 0, with 9 bases in between. CDR1 is SGHVS, CDR2 FQNEAQ, per germline.

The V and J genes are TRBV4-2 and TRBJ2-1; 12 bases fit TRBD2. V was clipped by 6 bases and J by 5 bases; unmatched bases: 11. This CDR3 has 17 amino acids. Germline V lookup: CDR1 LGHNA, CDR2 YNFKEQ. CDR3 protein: CASSPRTSGKVDNEQFF. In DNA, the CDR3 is TGTGCCAGCAGTCCTCGGACTAGCGGGAAGGTCGACAATGAGCAGTTCTTC.

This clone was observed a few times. Written as DNA, the CDR3 is TGCGCCAGCAGCTTGTTGGGACAGAACGGCAATGAGCAGTTCTTC. Residues: CASSLLGQNGNEQFF. V usage is TRBV5-1 and J usage is TRBJ2-1; 7 bases map to TRBD1. The CDR3 has 15 residues. Germline CDR1 reads SGHRS; CDR2 reads YFSETQ. J was trimmed by 6 bases and V by 1 base; bases with no gene match: 7. Full variable domain (rest looked up from reference TRBV5-1 and TRBJ2-1): KAGVTQTPRYLIKTRGQQVTLSCSPISGHRSVSWYQQTPGQGLQFLFEYFSETQRNKGNFPGRFSGRQFSNSRSEMNVSTLELGDSALYLCASSLLGQNGNEQFFGPGTRLTVL.

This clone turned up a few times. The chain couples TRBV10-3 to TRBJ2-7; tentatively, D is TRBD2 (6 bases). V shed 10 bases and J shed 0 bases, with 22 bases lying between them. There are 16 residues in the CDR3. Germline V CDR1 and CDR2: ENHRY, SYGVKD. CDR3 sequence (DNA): TGTGCCACCCGGAGGGGCCTCACTCCGAGCTCCTACGAGCAGTACTTC. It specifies CATRRGLTPSSYEQYF.

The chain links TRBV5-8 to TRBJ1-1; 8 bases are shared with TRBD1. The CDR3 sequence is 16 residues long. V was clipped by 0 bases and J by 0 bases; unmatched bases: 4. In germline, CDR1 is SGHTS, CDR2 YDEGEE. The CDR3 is CASSLGLDRVNTEAFF. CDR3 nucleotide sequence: TGTGCCAGCAGCTTGGGTCTGGACAGGGTGAACACTGAAGCTTTCTTT.

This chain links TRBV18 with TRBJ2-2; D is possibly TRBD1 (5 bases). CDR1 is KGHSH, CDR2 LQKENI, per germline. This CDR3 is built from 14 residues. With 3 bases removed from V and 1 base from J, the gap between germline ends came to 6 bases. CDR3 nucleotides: TGTGCCAGCTCACCCGACAGGAACACCGGGGAGCTGTTTTTT. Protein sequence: CASSPDRNTGELFF.

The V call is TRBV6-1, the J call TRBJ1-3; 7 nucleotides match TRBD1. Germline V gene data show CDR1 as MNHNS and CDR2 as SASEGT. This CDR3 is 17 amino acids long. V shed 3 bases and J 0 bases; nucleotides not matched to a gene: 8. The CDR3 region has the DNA TGTGCCAGCAGTGATATGGGACAGTGGATCTCTGGAAACACCATATATTTT. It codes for CASSDMGQWISGNTIYF.

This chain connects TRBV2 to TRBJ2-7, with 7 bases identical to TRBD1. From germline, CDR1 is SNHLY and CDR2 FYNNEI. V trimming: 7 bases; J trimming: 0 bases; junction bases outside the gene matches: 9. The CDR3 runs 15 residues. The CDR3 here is CASTPLGDSSYEQYF. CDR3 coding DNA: TGTGCCAGCACCCCCCTTGGGGACAGCTCCTACGAGCAGTACTTC.

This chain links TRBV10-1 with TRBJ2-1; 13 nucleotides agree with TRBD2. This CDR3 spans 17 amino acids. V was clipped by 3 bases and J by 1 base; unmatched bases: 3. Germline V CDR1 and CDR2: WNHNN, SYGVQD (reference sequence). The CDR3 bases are TGCGCCAGCAGTGACCCGACTAGCGGGAGGTCCTACAATGAGCAGTTCTTC. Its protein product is CASSDPTSGRSYNEQFF.

The DNA of the CDR3 is TGTGCCAGCAGTGGGTCGGACAGGGGCAGAGCCTACGAGCAGTACTTC. Its translation: CASSGSDRGRAYEQYF. The chain combines TRBV25-1 with TRBJ2-7; the match to TRBD1 covers 9 bases. Looked up from germline, CDR1 is MGHDK and CDR2 is SYGVNS. CDR3 size: 16 residues. Unmatched junction bases numbered 9, after V lost 4 bases and J lost 2 bases.

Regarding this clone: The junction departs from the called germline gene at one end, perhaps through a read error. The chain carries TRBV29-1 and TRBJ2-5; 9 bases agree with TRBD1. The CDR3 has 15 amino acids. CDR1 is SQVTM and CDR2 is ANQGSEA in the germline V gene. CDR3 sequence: CNVERGTGRGETQYF. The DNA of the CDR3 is TGCAACGTTGAAAGAGGGACAGGGAGGGGAGAGACCCAGTACTTC.

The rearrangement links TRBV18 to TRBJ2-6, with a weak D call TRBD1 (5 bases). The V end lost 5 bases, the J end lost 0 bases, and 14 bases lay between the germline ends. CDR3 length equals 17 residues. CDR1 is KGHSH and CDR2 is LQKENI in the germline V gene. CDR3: CASSTTEIHSGANVLTF. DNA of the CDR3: TGTGCCAGCTCAACGACAGAAATCCACTCTGGGGCCAACGTCCTGACTTTC.

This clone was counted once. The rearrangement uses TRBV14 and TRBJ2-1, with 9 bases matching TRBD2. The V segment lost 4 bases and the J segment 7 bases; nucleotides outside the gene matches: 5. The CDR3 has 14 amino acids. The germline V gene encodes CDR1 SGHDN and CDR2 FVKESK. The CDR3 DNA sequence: TGTGCCAGCAGCCCTCTAGCGGGACTTAATGAGCAGTTCTTC. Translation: CASSPLAGLNEQFF.

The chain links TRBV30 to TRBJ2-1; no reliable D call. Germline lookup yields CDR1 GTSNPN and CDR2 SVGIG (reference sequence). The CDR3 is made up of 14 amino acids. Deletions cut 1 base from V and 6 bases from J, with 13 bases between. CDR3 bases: TGTGCCTGGAGTGGTGGGTTAGCCCCCAATGAGCAGTTCTTC. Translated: CAWSGGLAPNEQFF.

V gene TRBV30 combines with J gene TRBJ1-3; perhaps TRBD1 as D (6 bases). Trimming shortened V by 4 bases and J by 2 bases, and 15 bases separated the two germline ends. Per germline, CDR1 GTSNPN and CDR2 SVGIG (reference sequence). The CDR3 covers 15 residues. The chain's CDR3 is CAWTKRRGTGNTIYF. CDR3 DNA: TGTGCCTGGACCAAAAGAAGGGGGACTGGAAACACCATATATTTT.

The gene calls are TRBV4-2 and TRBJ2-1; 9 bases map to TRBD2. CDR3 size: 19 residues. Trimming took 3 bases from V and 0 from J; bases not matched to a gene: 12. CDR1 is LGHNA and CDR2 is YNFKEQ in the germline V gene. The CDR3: CASSHYAGLADSSYNEQFF. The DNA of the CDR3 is TGTGCCAGCAGCCACTACGCGGGACTAGCCGATAGCTCCTACAATGAGCAGTTCTTC.

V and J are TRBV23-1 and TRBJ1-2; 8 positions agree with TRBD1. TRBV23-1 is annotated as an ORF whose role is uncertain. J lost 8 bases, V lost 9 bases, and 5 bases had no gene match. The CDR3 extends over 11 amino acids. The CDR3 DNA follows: TGCGCCAGGACGACAGGGGACGGCTACACCTTC. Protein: CARTTGDGYTF.

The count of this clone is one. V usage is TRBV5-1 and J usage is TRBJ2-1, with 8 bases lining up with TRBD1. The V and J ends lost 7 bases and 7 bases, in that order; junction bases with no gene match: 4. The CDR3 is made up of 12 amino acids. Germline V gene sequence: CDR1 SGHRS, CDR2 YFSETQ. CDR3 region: CASRQGWNEQFF. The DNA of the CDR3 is TGCGCCAGCCGACAGGGGTGGAATGAGCAGTTCTTC.

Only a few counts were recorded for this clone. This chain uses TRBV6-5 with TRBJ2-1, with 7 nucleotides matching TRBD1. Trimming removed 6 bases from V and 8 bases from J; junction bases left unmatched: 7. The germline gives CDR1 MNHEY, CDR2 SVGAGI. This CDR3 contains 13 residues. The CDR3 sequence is CASSLNRGHEQFF. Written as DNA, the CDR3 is TGTGCCAGCAGCCTAAACAGGGGTCATGAGCAGTTCTTC.